This is a list of T cell receptor beta chains from one sample in a study of response to subunit inactivated influenza vaccine. TCRdb ran MiXCR on the RT-PCR reads and lists one entry per CDR3 protein. Of about 620,000 distinct CDR3 sequences in the sample, about 12% are singletons; the top ten hold about 10%. Sequencing was performed on PBMCs from blood, taken on the day of vaccination. These receptors were collected from a man over 45 who received an inactivated influenza vaccine. The CDR3 runs from the conserved cysteine through the conserved F or W. D genes are given only for firm matches. Only some rows state a clone size, as once, few, many or a class for expanded clones.

CDR3aa: CASLPGGPYNEQFF
CDR3nt: TGTGCCAGCCTGCCGGGAGGGCCCTACAATGAGCAGTTCTTC
d_gene: TRBD2
j_gene: TRBJ2-1
v_gene: TRBV28
abundance: few

CDR3aa: CASSVVTGQPYGYTF
CDR3nt: TGTGCCAGCAGCGTAGTGACCGGACAGCCCTATGGCTACACCTTC
d_gene: NA
j_gene: TRBJ1-2
v_gene: TRBV9
abundance: NA

CDR3aa: CASRNQEWETQYF
CDR3nt: TGTGCCAGCAGAAATCAGGAGTGGGAGACCCAGTACTTC
d_gene: NA
j_gene: TRBJ2-5
v_gene: TRBV6-1
abundance: few

CDR3aa: CASSLGLSDEQFF
CDR3nt: TGTGCCAGCAGCTTAGGACTAAGCGATGAGCAGTTCTTC
d_gene: NA
j_gene: TRBJ2-1
v_gene: TRBV11-3
abundance: NA

CDR3aa: CSGVPGGLGAFF
CDR3nt: TGCAGTGGAGTGCCAGGGGGCTTGGGAGCTTTCTTT
d_gene: TRBD1
j_gene: TRBJ1-1
v_gene: TRBV20-1
abundance: many

CDR3aa: CASSPVPGTGLSYEQYF
CDR3nt: TGTGCCAGCTCACCGGTTCCCGGGACAGGGTTAAGCTACGAGCAGTACTTC
d_gene: TRBD1
j_gene: TRBJ2-7
v_gene: TRBV18
abundance: NA

CDR3aa: CASSPGMAGGYEQYF
CDR3nt: TGTGCCAGCAGTCCGGGCATGGCGGGAGGTTACGAGCAGTACTTC
d_gene: TRBD2
j_gene: TRBJ2-7
v_gene: TRBV27
abundance: few

CDR3aa: CASSLGAKNYGYTF
CDR3nt: TGTGCCAGCTCCCTAGGGGCGAAAAACTATGGCTACACCTTC
d_gene: NA
j_gene: TRBJ1-2
v_gene: TRBV11-2
abundance: few

CDR3aa: CATMDGGARYEQFF
CDR3nt: TGTGCCACCATGGATGGGGGGGCGCGTTATGAGCAGTTCTTC
d_gene: NA
j_gene: TRBJ2-1
v_gene: TRBV24-1
abundance: once

CDR3aa: CASSLSGGVIDTQYF
CDR3nt: TGTGCCAGCAGCTTGAGCGGGGGGGTTATAGATACGCAGTATTTT
d_gene: TRBD2
j_gene: TRBJ2-3
v_gene: TRBV7-6
abundance: NA

CDR3aa: CASSIGGTVNSPLHF
CDR3nt: TGTGCCAGTAGTATCGGAGGGACAGTCAATTCACCCCTCCACTTT
d_gene: TRBD1
j_gene: TRBJ1-6
v_gene: TRBV19
abundance: NA

CDR3aa: CASSTSRDRASLNQPQHF
CDR3nt: TGTGCCAGCAGTACAAGCCGGGACAGGGCGTCCCTCAATCAGCCCCAGCATTTT
d_gene: TRBD1
j_gene: TRBJ1-5
v_gene: TRBV2
abundance: many

CDR3aa: CASSRTGENTEAFF
CDR3nt: TGTGCCAGCAGCCGGACAGGGGAGAACACTGAAGCTTTCTTT
d_gene: TRBD1
j_gene: TRBJ1-1
v_gene: TRBV12-3/TRBV12-4
abundance: many

CDR3aa: CASSLAYQPQHF
CDR3nt: TGTGCCAGCAGCTTAGCCTATCAGCCCCAGCATTTT
d_gene: NA
j_gene: TRBJ1-5
v_gene: TRBV7-9
abundance: many

CDR3aa: CASSRDSPTQETQYF
CDR3nt: TGCGCCAGCAGCCGGGACAGCCCAACCCAAGAGACCCAGTACTTC
d_gene: TRBD1
j_gene: TRBJ2-5
v_gene: TRBV5-1
abundance: NA

CDR3aa: CASSLDRTSGGDTQYF
CDR3nt: TGTGCCAGCAGCCTCGATCGGACTAGCGGAGGGGATACGCAGTATTTT
d_gene: TRBD2
j_gene: TRBJ2-3
v_gene: TRBV4-2
abundance: many

CDR3aa: CASSFSVGLALSSGELFF
CDR3nt: TGTGCCAGCAGCTTTAGTGTGGGACTGGCTTTAAGTTCCGGGGAGCTGTTTTTT
d_gene: NA
j_gene: TRBJ2-2
v_gene: TRBV11-2
abundance: NA

CDR3aa: CASSSSGGGHEQYF
CDR3nt: TGTGCCAGCAGCTCCTCAGGGGGAGGACACGAGCAGTACTTC
d_gene: NA
j_gene: TRBJ2-7
v_gene: TRBV7-9
abundance: few

CDR3aa: CASSQDWNEAFF
CDR3nt: TGTGCCAGCAGCCAAGACTGGAATGAAGCTTTCTTT
d_gene: NA
j_gene: TRBJ1-1
v_gene: TRBV14
abundance: NA

CDR3aa: CSAAGQDYGYTF
CDR3nt: TGCAGCGCAGCGGGACAGGATTATGGCTACACCTTC
d_gene: TRBD1
j_gene: TRBJ1-2
v_gene: TRBV29-1
abundance: NA

CDR3aa: CASSIQTGLAEQFF
CDR3nt: TGTGCCAGTAGTATTCAGACGGGGCTAGCGGAACAGTTCTTC
d_gene: TRBD2
j_gene: TRBJ2-1
v_gene: TRBV19
abundance: few

CDR3aa: CASSEIGRGETQYF
CDR3nt: TGTGCCAGCAGTGAAATAGGAAGGGGAGAGACCCAGTACTTC
d_gene: NA
j_gene: TRBJ2-5
v_gene: TRBV25-1
abundance: many

CDR3aa: CASSHGTSGQETQYF
CDR3nt: TGCGCCAGCAGCCATGGGACTAGTGGGCAAGAGACCCAGTACTTC
d_gene: TRBD2
j_gene: TRBJ2-5
v_gene: TRBV4-3
abundance: NA

CDR3aa: CASSLGGPAGFYEQYF
CDR3nt: TGTGCCAGCAGCTTAGGGGGCCCAGCGGGTTTTTACGAGCAGTACTTC
d_gene: NA
j_gene: TRBJ2-7
v_gene: TRBV11-2
abundance: NA

CDR3aa: CASSFGGALSYNEQFF
CDR3nt: TGTGCCAGCAGTTTCGGGGGGGCCCTCTCCTACAATGAGCAGTTCTTC
d_gene: TRBD2
j_gene: TRBJ2-1
v_gene: TRBV12-3/TRBV12-4
abundance: many

CDR3aa: CASMVQGIPYEQYF
CDR3nt: TGTGCCAGCATGGTCCAGGGAATTCCCTACGAGCAGTACTTC
d_gene: NA
j_gene: TRBJ2-7
v_gene: TRBV2
abundance: few

CDR3aa: CASSPSWNTEAFF
CDR3nt: TGTGCCAGCAGCCCTAGTTGGAACACTGAAGCTTTCTTT
d_gene: NA
j_gene: TRBJ1-1
v_gene: TRBV12-3/TRBV12-4
abundance: many

CDR3aa: CASSLMGLGVGANVLTF
CDR3nt: TGTGCCAGCAGCTTAATGGGCCTGGGCGTTGGGGCCAACGTCCTGACTTTC
d_gene: NA
j_gene: TRBJ2-6
v_gene: TRBV7-9
abundance: NA

CDR3aa: CASSFFQGLETQYF
CDR3nt: TGTGCCAGCAGTTTCTTCCAGGGGCTAGAGACCCAGTACTTC
d_gene: NA
j_gene: TRBJ2-5
v_gene: TRBV12-3/TRBV12-4
abundance: NA

CDR3aa: CASSPSSAGPYNEQFF
CDR3nt: TGTGCCAGCAGCCCTAGTAGCGCAGGACCCTACAATGAGCAGTTCTTC
d_gene: NA
j_gene: TRBJ2-1
v_gene: TRBV7-9
abundance: many

CDR3aa: CASSNPSSHEQYF
CDR3nt: TGTGCCAGCAGTAACCCCTCAAGCCACGAGCAGTACTTC
d_gene: NA
j_gene: TRBJ2-7
v_gene: TRBV6-5
abundance: NA

CDR3aa: CASIHTLSPATSGGICTYEQYF
CDR3nt: TGTGCCAGCATCCATACCCTGAGCCCTGCGACTAGCGGGGGAATCTGCACCTACGAGCAGTACTTC
d_gene: TRBD2
j_gene: TRBJ2-7
v_gene: TRBV6-2/TRBV6-3
abundance: NA

CDR3aa: CASSLAGRVKEKLFF
CDR3nt: TGTGCCAGCAGCTTAGCAGGGAGGGTGAAGGAAAAACTGTTTTTT
d_gene: NA
j_gene: TRBJ1-4
v_gene: TRBV7-8
abundance: many

CDR3aa: CSAPRLAGGPYNEQFF
CDR3nt: TGCAGTGCCCCTAGACTAGCGGGAGGCCCCTACAATGAGCAGTTCTTC
d_gene: TRBD2
j_gene: TRBJ2-1
v_gene: TRBV20-1
abundance: NA

CDR3aa: CASSLGSPNYEQYF
CDR3nt: TGTGCCAGCAGTTTGGGGAGCCCGAACTACGAGCAGTACTTC
d_gene: NA
j_gene: TRBJ2-7
v_gene: TRBV28
abundance: few

CDR3aa: CASSQVESYGYTF
CDR3nt: TGTGCCAGCAGCCAAGTAGAAAGTTATGGCTACACCTTC
d_gene: NA
j_gene: TRBJ1-2
v_gene: TRBV3-1
abundance: few

CDR3aa: CASSLVPVAGHTGELFF
CDR3nt: TGTGCCAGCAGCTTAGTACCGGTAGCGGGACACACCGGGGAGCTGTTTTTT
d_gene: TRBD2
j_gene: TRBJ2-2
v_gene: TRBV7-2
abundance: few

CDR3aa: CASSLGAGGVKEKLFF
CDR3nt: TGTGCCAGCAGCTTAGGGGCGGGGGGGGTAAAGGAAAAACTGTTTTTT
d_gene: NA
j_gene: TRBJ1-4
v_gene: TRBV7-8
abundance: few

CDR3aa: CASSQEIGGGRRDTQYF
CDR3nt: TGCGCCAGCAGCCAAGAAATCGGCGGGGGGCGAAGAGATACGCAGTATTTT
d_gene: TRBD2
j_gene: TRBJ2-3
v_gene: TRBV4-1
abundance: few

CDR3aa: CASSPARGTQETQYF
CDR3nt: TGTGCCAGCAGTCCCGCTAGAGGGACACAAGAGACCCAGTACTTC
d_gene: NA
j_gene: TRBJ2-5
v_gene: TRBV6-1
abundance: NA